This T cell receptor (beta chain) was captured in a study of shared clonotypes between healthy human individuals. Study details: Those who served as donors were a couple of women and a few men between the ages of 18 and 49.

Germline CDR1 and CDR2: MNHEY and SMNVEV (reference sequence). The CDR3 has 14 amino acids. V shed 6 bases and J shed 5 bases, with 16 bases lying between them. Broader study findings: Sequencing depth was expected to affect clonotype sharing among donors. The sole specimen, blood, was sampled, and tissue repertoires likely differ.

Naive CD8 cells comprised CD45RO-negative, CCR7-positively selected cells, excluding terminally differentiated effector memory CD45RA+ cells. Turning to this clone: Its antigen is as yet unknown.

Investigators spread the genomic DNA of each subset evenly over several immunoSEQ plates. The method was immunoSEQ multiplex PCR; TCRdb's version includes in-frame clones alone and lacks a portion of them. The data contain around 550,000 clones, 85% to 95% of them singletons. The chain carries TRBV27 and TRBJ1-2; D call uncertain. This TCR derives from a woman aged 30 to 39 in good health. Sequenced material: naive CD8+ T cells sorted from blood. The CDR3, as DNA: TGTGCCAGCAGACCTCGGGAGGGTCAATATGGCTACACCTTC. This sequence encodes CASRPREGQYGYTF.